The T cell receptor beta chain under discussion was sequenced for a study of Graves' ophthalmopathy and Graves' hyperthyroidism. The overall study: Over 18 months of follow-up, stable hyperthyroidism required that no ophthalmopathy appear. General observations from the study: Thyroid clonotypes that were expanded above 0.001 frequency mostly also appeared in blood.

Points on this clonotype: The antigen is undetermined. The junction differs from germline at one of its ends, possibly a read error.

CDR1 is SEHNR, CDR2 FQNEAQ, per germline (reference sequence). The CDR3 contains 15 residues. The authors amplified TCR beta CDR3 regions from RNA transcripts. Second-round multiplex PCR came after a first-round RT-PCR that employed HTBI primers. Via MiXCR, TCRdb re-called the multiplex PCR reads, giving one row per CDR3 protein. The sample shows over a million distinct CDR3 sequences, approximately 35% of them seen only once. The sequence was obtained from an adult man with Graves' hyperthyroidism. The J gene is TRBJ2-5, the V gene TRBV7-9, with D possibly called TRBD1 or TRBD2 (5 bases each). The sequenced sample consisted of peripheral blood or thyroid tissue (not recorded which). The CDR3 region is CASSLDGTWEETQYF. In DNA form, the CDR3 reads TGCGCCAGCAGCTTGGACGGGACCTGGGAGGAGACCCAGTACTTC.